This T cell receptor beta chain was sequenced for a study of T cells after yellow fever vaccination. Study context: In the case of low-cell-number fractions, SMART-Seq v4 Ultra Low Input was used for preparation.

From the 5' RACE reads, TCRdb called clonotypes with MiXCR, one entry per CDR3 protein. The sample lists around 500,000 distinct CDR3 sequences, 20% to 25% seen once, with approximately 15% in the top ten. Study results and limitations: Of the clonotypes, a small share occurred in both CD4 and CD8 compartments. Most primary-vaccination clones reappeared after the booster (96% CD4, approximately 88% CD8).

A note on this clonotype: Its antigen remains unidentified.

Sequencing was performed on PBMCs, taken more than 20 days after the first yellow fever vaccination. This TCR came from a man aged 18-30 years who received the YFV17D yellow fever vaccine.

DNA for the CDR3: TGTGCCAGCAGCCGGGACAGTTTACCCTACAATGAGCAGTTCTTC. Translation gives CASSRDSLPYNEQFF. The chain combines TRBV7-2 with TRBJ2-1, with 7 nucleotides matching TRBD1. The V gene end was trimmed by 5 bases and the J gene end by 2 bases; junction bases not matched to a gene: 6. Germline V gene data show CDR1 as SGHTA and CDR2 as FQGNSA. The CDR3 has 15 amino acids.